These 6 T cell receptor beta chains share one sample of origin, sequenced in a study of T cells after yellow fever vaccination. TCRdb used MiXCR to reprocess the 5' RACE reads, holding one entry per CDR3 protein. The table lists approximately 250,000 distinct CDR3 sequences, about 3.5% of them singletons. The specimen was PBMCs, collected 15 days after the yellow fever booster vaccination. The receptors stem from a man in his late teens or twenties who received the YFV17D yellow fever vaccine.

Ten or more counts support this clonotype. V usage is TRBV4-3 and J usage is TRBJ2-6; TRBD1 aligns across 8 bases. CDR3 length: 20 residues. The J segment lost 3 bases and the V segment lost 4 bases, leaving 17 bases of the junction unmatched. The germline CDR1 and CDR2 sequences are LGHNA and YSLEER. In DNA, the CDR3 is TGCGCCAGCAGCCTTTCCCCCGCCCGGCAGGGGGCAATTGGGGCCAACGTCCTGACTTTC. Translated, it gives CASSLSPARQGAIGANVLTF.

This clonotype was recorded many times. The chain couples TRBV28 to TRBJ1-1; D remains ambiguous. The CDR3 has 12 amino acids. Germline lookup yields CDR1 MDHEN and CDR2 SYDVKM. V lost 4 bases to trimming and J lost 1 base, with 4 bases between them. The CDR3 is CASSSWNTEAFF. The DNA for the CDR3 is TGTGCCAGCAGTTCCTGGAACACTGAAGCTTTCTTT.

The chain links TRBV29-1 to TRBJ2-2; tentative D call: TRBD1 (6 bases). Trimming removed 3 bases from V and 2 bases from J, with 10 bases in between. Germline values: CDR1 SQVTM, CDR2 ANQGSEA. The CDR3 is made up of 14 amino acids. The CDR3 loop reads CSVDKGVNTGELFF. CDR3 bases: TGCAGCGTTGATAAGGGGGTTAACACCGGGGAGCTGTTTTTT.

This clonotype was counted at least ten times. The chain combines TRBV6-6 with TRBJ2-1, with D hard to call. Looked up from germline, CDR1 is MNHNY and CDR2 is SVGAGI (reference sequence). CDR3 size: 13 residues. The V end lost 2 bases, the J end lost 8 bases, and 10 bases lay between the germline ends. This CDR3 reads CASSYRLFDEQFF. The CDR3, as DNA: TGTGCCAGCAGTTACCGGCTTTTTGATGAGCAGTTCTTC.

This clonotype came up many times. This chain connects TRBV5-1 to TRBJ2-1, with 9 positions matching TRBD2. The CDR3 runs to 15 residues. V lost 0 bases and J lost 6; bases outside the gene matches: 4. CDR1 and CDR2 (germline): SGHRS, YFSETQ. CDR3 protein: CASSLVAGGTNEQFF. The CDR3, as DNA: TGCGCCAGCAGCTTGGTTGCGGGGGGGACCAATGAGCAGTTCTTC.

The chain employs TRBV19 and TRBJ2-3, with D perhaps given as TRBD1 or TRBD2 (5 bases each). The germline CDR1 and CDR2 sequences are LNHDA and SQIVND (reference sequence). The CDR3 sequence is 13 residues long. V was trimmed by 9 bases and J by 1 base, leaving 11 bases between them. CDR3 nucleotides: TGTGCCAGCCAACGGGACGGCACAGATACGCAGTATTTT. Protein: CASQRDGTDTQYF. The full variable domain, rest sourced from reference TRBV19 and TRBJ2-3, is DGGITQSPKYLFRKEGQNVTLSCEQNLNHDAMYWYRQDPGQGLRLIYYSQIVNDFQKGDIAEGYSVSREKKESFPLTVTSAQKNPTAFYLCASQRDGTDTQYFGPGTRLTVL.